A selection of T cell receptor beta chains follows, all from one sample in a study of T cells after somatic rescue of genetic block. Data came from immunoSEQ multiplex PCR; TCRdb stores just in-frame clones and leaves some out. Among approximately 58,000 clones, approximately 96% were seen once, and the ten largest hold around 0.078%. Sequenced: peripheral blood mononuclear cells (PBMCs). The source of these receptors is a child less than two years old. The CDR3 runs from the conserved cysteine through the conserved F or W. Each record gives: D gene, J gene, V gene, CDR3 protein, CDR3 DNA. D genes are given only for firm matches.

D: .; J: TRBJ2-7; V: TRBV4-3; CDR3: CASSQGTASYEQYF; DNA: TGCGCCAGCAGCCAGGGAACAGCCTCCTACGAGCAGTACTTC
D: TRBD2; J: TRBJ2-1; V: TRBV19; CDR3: CASSLERESEQFF; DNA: TGTGCCAGTAGTCTTGAGCGGGAGAGCGAGCAGTTCTTC
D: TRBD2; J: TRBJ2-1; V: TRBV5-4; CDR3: CASTQSGRAYNEQFF; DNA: TGTGCCAGCACCCAGAGCGGGAGGGCCTACAATGAGCAGTTCTTC
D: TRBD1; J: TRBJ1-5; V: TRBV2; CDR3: CASSWDSLIGPQHF; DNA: TGTGCCAGCAGCTGGGACAGCTTGATTGGGCCCCAGCATTTT
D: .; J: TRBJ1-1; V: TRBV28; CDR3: CASGGSNTEAFF; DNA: TGTGCCAGCGGGGGGTCGAACACTGAAGCTTTCTTT
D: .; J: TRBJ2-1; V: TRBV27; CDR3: CASSLSSNEQFF; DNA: TGTGCCAGCAGTTTATCAAGCAATGAGCAGTTCTTC
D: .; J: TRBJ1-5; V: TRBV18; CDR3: CASSPGVNQPQHF; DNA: TGTGCCAGCTCACCCGGGGTCAATCAGCCCCAGCATTTT
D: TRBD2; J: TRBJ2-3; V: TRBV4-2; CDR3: CASSLSLAGAADTQYF; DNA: TGTGCCAGCAGCCTATCACTAGCGGGAGCGGCAGATACGCAGTATTTT
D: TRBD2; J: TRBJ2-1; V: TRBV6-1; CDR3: CASTEGGREYNEQFF; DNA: TGTGCCAGCACCGAAGGTGGGCGGGAGTACAATGAGCAGTTCTTC
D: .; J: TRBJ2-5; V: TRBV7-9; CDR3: CASSRARAQYF; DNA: TGTGCCAGCAGCCGAGCCAGGGCCCAGTACTTC
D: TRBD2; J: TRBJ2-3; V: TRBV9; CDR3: CASSVGGTSGITDTQYF; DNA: TGTGCCAGCAGCGTAGGAGGTACTAGCGGGATTACAGATACGCAGTATTTT
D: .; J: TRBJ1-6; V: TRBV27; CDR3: CASSLSRVGSYNSPLHF; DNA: TGTGCCAGCAGTTTATCCCGGGTAGGGTCCTATAATTCACCCCTCCACTTT
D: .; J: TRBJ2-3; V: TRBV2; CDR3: CASSPTSFTQYF; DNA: TGTGCCAGCAGCCCTACTAGTTTTACGCAGTATTTT
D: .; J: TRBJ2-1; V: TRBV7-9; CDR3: CASSREIKGNEQFF; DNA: TGTGCCAGCAGCCGGGAAATAAAGGGCAATGAGCAGTTCTTC
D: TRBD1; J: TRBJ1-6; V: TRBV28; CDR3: CASSLGQGYSPLHF; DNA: TGTGCCAGCAGTTTGGGACAGGGCTATTCACCCCTCCACTTT